This T cell receptor (beta chain) was documented in a study of blood T cell repertoires in COVID-19. Looking at the study overall: COVID-19 samples, acute and convalescent, were from the United States, Italy and Spain.

Only in-frame clones appear in the TCRdb table, and some are missing; sequencing was by immunoSEQ multiplex PCR. The table lists under 120,000 clones, 80% to 90% of them singletons. Trimming pared 5 bases from V and 6 bases from J, leaving 14 bases between. The V gene's germline CDR1 is SGHVS and CDR2 FNYEAQ. The CDR3 has 13 amino acids. This sequence joins TRBV7-6 and TRBJ2-7, with D possibly TRBD2 on 6 matching bases. Sequencing was carried out using peripheral blood. This clonotype was sampled from an elderly woman with acute or convalescent COVID-19. The CDR3, as DNA: TGTGCCAGCAGCCCCCGGGGGACCCTCGAGCAGTACTTC. Its protein product is CASSPRGTLEQYF.